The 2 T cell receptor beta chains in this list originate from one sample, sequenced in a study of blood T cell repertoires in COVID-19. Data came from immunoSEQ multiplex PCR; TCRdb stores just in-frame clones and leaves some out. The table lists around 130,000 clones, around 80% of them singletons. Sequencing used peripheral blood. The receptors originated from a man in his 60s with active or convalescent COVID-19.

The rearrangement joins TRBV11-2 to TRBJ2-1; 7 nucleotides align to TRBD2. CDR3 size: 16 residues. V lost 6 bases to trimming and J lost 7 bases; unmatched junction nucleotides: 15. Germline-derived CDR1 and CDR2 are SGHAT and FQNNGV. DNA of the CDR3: TGTGCCAGCAGATCTAGCATAGCGGGTTTCGAGAATGAGCAGTTCTTC. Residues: CASRSSIAGFENEQFF.

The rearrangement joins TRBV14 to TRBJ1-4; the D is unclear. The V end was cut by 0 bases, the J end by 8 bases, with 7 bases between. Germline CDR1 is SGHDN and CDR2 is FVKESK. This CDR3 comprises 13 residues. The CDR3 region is CASSQEPGEKLFF. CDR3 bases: TGTGCCAGCAGCCAAGAACCAGGCGAAAAACTGTTTTTT.